This entry lists 15 T cell receptor beta chains sequenced from one sample in a study of post-analysis software for immune sequencing data. The study, taken as a whole, reports: Comparison of patients with controls showed about 5 TRBV segments more frequent in patients, TRBV5-6, TRBV5-1 and TRBV20-1 among them.

These TCRs are of unknown antigen specificity. Built from TCR beta cDNA, the libraries had unique molecular identifiers in them. TCRdb used MiXCR to reprocess the PCR reads, holding one entry per CDR3 protein. The sample lists more than 450,000 distinct CDR3 sequences, 30% to 40% occurring once. Specimen: blood. The source is a girl aged 2 to 17 with multiple sclerosis.

The genes are TRBV10-3 and TRBJ2-1; TRBD1 aligns across 9 bases. This CDR3 is 13 amino acids long. V dropped 11 bases and J dropped 10; count of bases not matched to a gene: 12. From germline, CDR1 is ENHRY and CDR2 SYGVKD. CDR3 coding DNA: TGTGCCGTCGCCCGGGACAGGGAATACGAGCAGTTCTTC. This encodes CAVARDREYEQFF.

Concerning this clonotype: At one end the junction does not follow the germline gene, possibly because of a read error. The rearrangement joins TRBV4-2 to TRBJ2-3, with TRBD1 matching over 10 bases. In germline, CDR1 is LGHNA, CDR2 YNFKEQ. CDR3 length: 15 amino acids. The DNA of the CDR3 is TGTGCCAGCAGCCCCGGGACAGGGGAATCAGATGCGCAGTATTTT. Amino acids: CASSPGTGESDAQYF.

This clonotype was observed a handful of times. The CDR3, as DNA: TGTGCCAGCAGCTTCTCCCCGTCGACACAGGGAGACGGCTACACCTTC. Translated, it gives CASSFSPSTQGDGYTF. The gene calls are TRBV7-9 and TRBJ1-2; D may be TRBD1 (6 bases). The CDR3 contains 16 residues. Germline loops: CDR1 SEHNR, CDR2 FQNEAQ (reference sequence). Trimming removed 3 bases from V and 8 bases from J, with 22 bases in between.

This clonotype was counted between two and nine times. The chain couples TRBV6-1 to TRBJ2-3; D remains unclear. CDR1 is MNHNS and CDR2 is SASEGT in the germline V gene. The CDR3 has 13 amino acids. V lost 5 bases to trimming and J lost 0 bases, with 6 bases between them. The chain's CDR3 is CASSFHSTDTQYF. The CDR3 nucleotides are TGTGCCAGCAGTTTCCACAGCACAGATACGCAGTATTTT.

The CDR3 nucleotides read TGTGCCAGCTCATGGGTTCGTACGGACGAGCAGTACTTC. This gives the protein CASSWVRTDEQYF. The V gene is TRBV18, the J gene TRBJ2-7; no definite D call. Germline-derived CDR1 and CDR2 are KGHSH and LQKENI. Between the trimmed V and J ends, which lost 5 bases and 5 bases, there was a span of 13 bases. The CDR3 sequence is 13 residues long.

This clonotype has just one count. V usage is TRBV29-1 and J usage is TRBJ1-2, with TRBD1 matching over 7 bases. The CDR3 loop spans 15 amino acids. Germline V gene data show CDR1 as SQVTM and CDR2 as ANQGSEA. The J segment lost 4 bases and the V segment lost 0 bases, leaving 8 bases of the junction unmatched. CDR3 in amino acids: CSVEDHQGGSYGYTF. CDR3 in DNA: TGCAGCGTTGAAGATCATCAGGGGGGGAGCTATGGCTACACCTTC.

A few counts support this clonotype. The CDR3 DNA reads as TGCAGCGTCTCAGGGGGTGGGGACGAGCAGTACTTC. Its translation is CSVSGGGDEQYF. The rearrangement uses TRBV29-1 and TRBJ2-7; TRBD1 matches at 7 bases. This CDR3 spans 12 amino acids. The V gene end was trimmed by 6 bases and the J gene end by 5 bases; junction bases not matched to a gene: 7. Germline V gives CDR1 SQVTM, CDR2 ANQGSEA.

This chain connects TRBV10-3 to TRBJ2-7, with D hard to call. The CDR3 runs 15 residues. Germline V gene lookup returns CDR1 ENHRY and CDR2 SYGVKD. V was pared by 0 bases and J by 0 bases, with 9 bases between. The CDR3 reads CAISESGTSSYEQYF. The CDR3 DNA follows: TGTGCCATCAGTGAGTCTGGAACGAGCTCCTACGAGCAGTACTTC.

The sample holds a few counts of this clonotype. The chain joins TRBV7-9 to TRBJ1-2; D gene unclear. Trimming removed 1 base at V and 4 bases at J, with 13 bases between. The CDR3 sequence is 15 residues long. Germline lookup yields CDR1 SEHNR and CDR2 FQNEAQ (reference sequence). The CDR3 region has the DNA TGTGCCAGCAGCTTAGACACCGGCAGTCGCTATGGCTACACCTTC. Translated, it gives CASSLDTGSRYGYTF. Full variable domain (missing parts from reference TRBV7-9 and TRBJ1-2): DTGVSQNPRHKITKRGQNVTFRCDPISEHNRLYWYRQTLGQGPEFLTYFQNEAQLEKSRLLSDRFSAERPKGSFSTLEIQRTEQGDSAMYLCASSLDTGSRYGYTFGSGTRLTVV.

The CDR3 loop reads CASSYRGLSGDTQYF. The CDR3 nucleotides are TGTGCCAGCAGTTACAGGGGGCTTAGTGGAGATACGCAGTATTTT. This chain links TRBV25-1 with TRBJ2-3; 9 nucleotides match TRBD1. V lost 5 bases to trimming and J lost 5 bases; unmatched junction nucleotides: 8. Germline CDR1 is MGHDK and CDR2 is SYGVNS. The CDR3 has 15 amino acids.

The V and J genes are TRBV6-5 and TRBJ2-1; maybe TRBD2 (6 bases). The DNA end favors TRBJ2-7, so the J call may be wrong. The CDR3 has 15 residues. Germline V gene sequence: CDR1 MNHEY, CDR2 SVGAGI. The CDR3 nucleotides are TGTGCCAGCAGTTTGGGGGGTATGGCCTACAACGAGCAGTACTTC. Amino acids: CASSLGGMAYNEQYF.

This clonotype was seen more than once but under ten times. The genes are TRBV6-2 or TRBV6-3 and TRBJ2-7; D is possibly TRBD1 or TRBD2 (6 bases each). With 2 bases removed from V and 0 bases from J, the gap between germline ends came to 23 bases. Germline CDR1 is MNHEY and CDR2 is SVGEGT. This CDR3 region has 19 residues. In DNA form, the CDR3 reads TGTGCCAGCAGTTACCATCCCAGGGGCGAGGCGGGGAGCTCCTACGAGCAGTACTTC. Translation gives CASSYHPRGEAGSSYEQYF.

This clonotype was seen ten or more times. The chain uses TRBV5-1 and TRBJ2-3, with D perhaps TRBD2 (6 bases). This CDR3 is built from 16 residues. The V gene lost 1 base and the J gene lost 3 bases, with 15 bases spanning the gap. CDR1 and CDR2 from the germline V gene are SGHRS and YFSETQ. The CDR3 coding sequence is TGCGCCAGCAGCTTGATGCCCGGGACTGATACAGATACGCAGTATTTT. As protein: CASSLMPGTDTDTQYF.

V and J are TRBV12-3 or TRBV12-4 and TRBJ1-4, with a tentative D call TRBD1 (6 bases). Trimming pared 5 bases from V and 5 bases from J, leaving 9 bases between. CDR3 length equals 13 residues. The CDR3 spells CASSTGGNEKLFF. In DNA form, the CDR3 reads TGTGCCAGCAGTACTGGGGGCAATGAAAAACTGTTTTTT.

The CDR3: CGPPRYNEQFF. CDR3 nucleotides: TGTGGACCGCCAAGATACAATGAGCAGTTCTTC. V is TRBV12-3 or TRBV12-4 and J is TRBJ2-1; D gene uncertain. The CDR3 extends over 11 amino acids.